This T cell receptor (beta chain) was captured by sequencing in a study of response to subunit inactivated influenza vaccine. General study results and limits: It was suggested by the authors that few new T cells are recruited by each seasonal influenza vaccination.

TCRdb independently ran MiXCR on the RT-PCR reads; one entry per CDR3 protein. Of 650,000 to 700,000 distinct CDR3 sequences in the sample, 15% to 19% were seen once. A word on this clonotype: As yet, its antigen is unknown.

Trimming stripped 2 bases from V and 0 bases from J, with 9 bases between. CDR1 SGDLS and CDR2 YYNGEE come from the germline V gene. The length of the CDR3 is 15 residues. The chain carries TRBV9 and TRBJ1-3; D call uncertain. The source is a man aged 45-60 years who received an inactivated influenza vaccine. Sequenced here: PBMCs from blood, sampled about 12 days after vaccination. The CDR3 reads CASSVYGNSGNTIYF. In nucleotides, the CDR3 is TGTGCCAGCAGCGTTTATGGGAACTCTGGAAACACCATATATTTT.